The 32 T cell receptor beta chains below come from one sample, sequenced in a study of lymphopenia after photon versus proton radiotherapy. TCRdb keeps only in-frame clones here, not all; method: immunoSEQ multiplex PCR. The profile shows about 160,000 clones, about 85% of them singletons. The sequences come from peripheral blood, collected from a patient treated with photon-based radiotherapy. These TCRs come from a man aged 50 or older with gastric cancer.

This chain links TRBV6-5 with TRBJ2-7; D is ambiguous. CDR1 is MNHEY and CDR2 is SVGAGI in the germline V gene. The CDR3 consists of 11 residues. The V and J ends lost 10 bases and 5 bases respectively, with 12 bases between them. This chain's CDR3 is CAIGRVHEQYF. CDR3 DNA: TGTGCCATTGGACGAGTCCACGAGCAGTACTTC.

The chain carries TRBV2 and TRBJ1-1, with D maybe TRBD1 (6 bases). Trimming pared 6 bases from V and 3 bases from J, leaving 17 bases between. Germline V gene sequence: CDR1 SNHLY, CDR2 FYNNEI. There are 15 residues in the CDR3. The CDR3 DNA reads as TGTGCCAGCAGAGGAGGCGGAGGGGGGTACACTGAAGCTTTCTTT. Translating gives CASRGGGGGYTEAFF.

V and J are TRBV4-2 and TRBJ2-7, with TRBD2 identical over 15 bases. V shed 0 bases and J 7 bases; nucleotides not matched to a gene: 10. The CDR3 length is 18 residues. Germline V gives CDR1 LGHNA, CDR2 YNFKEQ. The CDR3 DNA sequence: TGTGCCAGCAGCCAAGATCGTGCGGGGACTAGCGGGAGGTTTGAGCAGTACTTC. Translated, it gives CASSQDRAGTSGRFEQYF.

This chain uses TRBV28 with TRBJ2-7; 8 bases fit TRBD1. CDR1 and CDR2 from the germline V gene are MDHEN and SYDVKM. The CDR3 contains 15 residues. Unmatched junction bases numbered 4, after V lost 2 bases and J lost 1 base. The CDR3 region is CASSLSGQGSYEQYF. CDR3 DNA sequence: TGTGCCAGCAGTTTAAGTGGACAGGGATCCTACGAGCAGTACTTC.

The rearrangement links TRBV7-9 to TRBJ1-2, with D unresolved. Between the trimmed V and J ends, which lost 1 base and 4 bases, there was a span of 7 bases. Germline V gene lookup returns CDR1 SEHNR and CDR2 FQNEAQ (reference sequence). This CDR3 has 13 residues. The chain's CDR3 is CASSLGNAYGYTF. CDR3 nucleotides: TGTGCCAGCAGCTTAGGAAATGCCTATGGCTACACCTTC.

The chain joins TRBV15 to TRBJ2-3, with D perhaps assigned TRBD1 or TRBD2 (5 bases each). This CDR3 comprises 15 residues. V was pared by 5 bases and J by 1 base, with 13 bases between. Germline V lookup: CDR1 LNHNV, CDR2 YYDKDF (reference sequence). DNA for the CDR3: TGTGCCACCAGCGGGGGACCAGCGGGCACAGATACGCAGTATTTT. Amino acids: CATSGGPAGTDTQYF.

The V and J genes are TRBV5-1 and TRBJ1-3; D perhaps matches TRBD1 (6 bases). Germline V gives CDR1 SGHRS, CDR2 YFSETQ. The CDR3 is 15 residues long. Trimming cost V 3 bases and J 0 bases, with 10 bases left between them. CDR3 in amino acids: CASSSQGDSGNTIYF. The CDR3 nucleotides read TGCGCCAGCAGCTCACAGGGCGACTCTGGAAACACCATATATTTT.

The chain recombines TRBV5-1 with TRBJ2-2; D is unclear. CDR1 and CDR2 from the germline V gene are SGHRS and YFSETQ. The CDR3 extends over 13 amino acids. Trimming shortened V by 6 bases and J by 1 base, and 7 bases separated the two germline ends. The CDR3: CASNKENTGELFF. CDR3 DNA: TGCGCCAGCAACAAAGAGAACACCGGGGAGCTGTTTTTT.

The J gene is TRBJ1-2, the V gene TRBV7-8; 7 bases map to TRBD1. J lost 3 bases, V lost 2 bases, and 3 bases had no gene match. The CDR3 covers 14 residues. In germline, CDR1 is SGHVS, CDR2 FQNEAQ. The CDR3 DNA reads TGTGCCAGCAGCTTACGGACAGGAGACTATGGCTACACCTTC. Translating gives CASSLRTGDYGYTF.

The chain has TRBV28 and TRBJ1-3; D is unresolved. The V end lost 5 bases, the J end lost 4 bases, and 6 bases lay between the germline ends. The CDR3 is 12 amino acids. Germline values: CDR1 MDHEN, CDR2 SYDVKM. CDR3 loop: CASSNPGNTIYF. CDR3 in DNA: TGTGCCAGCAGTAACCCCGGAAACACCATATATTTT.

Notes on this clone: Other DNA variants within this sample encode the same CDR3. This CDR3 reads CASSLGPYSNQPQHF. In DNA form, the CDR3 reads TGTGCCAGCAGCTTAGGCCCCTATAGCAATCAGCCCCAGCATTTT. V is TRBV7-8 and J is TRBJ1-5; D gene unclear. Trimming shortened V by 1 base and J by 0 bases, and 7 bases separated the two germline ends. Germline CDR1 SGHVS, CDR2 FQNEAQ. This CDR3 region has 15 residues.

Concerning this clone: Other nucleotide sequences from this sample produce the same CDR3. V usage is TRBV11-2 and J usage is TRBJ2-7; D remains unclear. The germline V gene encodes CDR1 SGHAT and CDR2 FQNNGV. The V gene lost 0 bases and the J gene lost 4 bases, with 4 bases spanning the gap. The CDR3 is made up of 12 amino acids. CDR3 in amino acids: CASSLDRYEQYF. The CDR3 DNA sequence: TGTGCCAGCAGCTTAGACAGATACGAGCAGTACTTC.

This chain uses TRBV7-3 with TRBJ2-7, with 14 nucleotides matching TRBD2. CDR1 is SGHTA and CDR2 is FQGTGA in the germline V gene. With V trimmed by 4 bases and J by 0 bases, 17 bases remained unmatched. The CDR3 totals 21 residues. The CDR3 bases are TGTGCCAGCAGCTACACGGGACTAGCGGGAGTCCCAAAACGCCCCTCCTACGAGCAGTACTTC. Protein: CASSYTGLAGVPKRPSYEQYF.

This clone was seen once. J is TRBJ2-2 and V is TRBV4-3; possibly TRBD1 or TRBD2 for D (6 bases each). The CDR3 is 16 amino acids. Germline CDR1 is LGHNA and CDR2 is YSLEER. Trimming took 3 bases from V and 5 from J, leaving 16 bases between them. For the CDR3, the DNA is TGCGCCAGCAGCCACGGGGCGGGAAGGGGGACCGGGGAGCTGTTTTTT. Its translation is CASSHGAGRGTGELFF.

The chain couples TRBV29-1 to TRBJ2-1; TRBD2 matches 7 bases. V was clipped by 7 bases and J by 4 bases; unmatched bases: 10. The CDR3 has 14 amino acids. The V gene's germline CDR1 is SQVTM and CDR2 ANQGSEA. CDR3 residues: CSALGGRRYNEQFF. The DNA of the CDR3 is TGCAGCGCGCTCGGCGGGAGAAGGTACAATGAGCAGTTCTTC.

The rearrangement joins TRBV2 to TRBJ2-2; D gene ambiguous. The CDR3 length is 15 residues. Germline V gives CDR1 SNHLY, CDR2 FYNNEI. The V end was cut by 8 bases, the J end by 5 bases, with 18 bases between. The CDR3: CASYSSSLSTGELFF. The CDR3 DNA reads as TGTGCCAGCTACTCGTCCAGCCTATCAACCGGGGAGCTGTTTTTT. Based on the CDR3 plus reference TRBV2 and TRBJ2-2, the full variable domain is EPEVTQTPSHQVTQMGQEVILRCVPISNHLYFYWYRQILGQKVEFLVSFYNNEISEKSEIFDDQFSVERPDGSNFTLKIRSTKLEDSAMYFCASYSSSLSTGELFFGEGSRLTVL.

The V and J genes are TRBV18 and TRBJ2-7, with TRBD1 matching over 7 bases. CDR3 length: 17 residues. Germline V gene data show CDR1 as KGHSH and CDR2 as LQKENI. V dropped 2 bases and J dropped 2; count of bases not matched to a gene: 12. DNA for the CDR3: TGTGCCAGCTCACCAACAGGGGCCACCTTTCGTACCTACGAGCAGTACTTC. It yields the protein CASSPTGATFRTYEQYF.

As concerns this clone: This sample includes further DNA sequences coding for the same CDR3. The rearrangement uses TRBV6-1 and TRBJ1-1; D is unclear. This CDR3 spans 13 amino acids. Trimming cost V 6 bases and J 0 bases, with 8 bases left between them. The germline V gene encodes CDR1 MNHNS and CDR2 SASEGT. As DNA, the CDR3 is TGTGCCAGCAGCCGGACCTTGAACACTGAAGCTTTCTTT. Protein product: CASSRTLNTEAFF.

The chain joins TRBV6-1 to TRBJ1-5, with D perhaps matching TRBD1 (6 bases). CDR3 size: 15 residues. The germline V and J ends were trimmed by 6 bases and 4 bases, with 16 bases remaining between them. Germline CDR1 is MNHNS and CDR2 is SASEGT. CDR3 sequence (DNA): TGTGCCAGCAGCGAGATGCAGGGGACGAATCAGCCCCAGCATTTT. It is translated as CASSEMQGTNQPQHF.

The chain links TRBV7-6 to TRBJ2-3; TRBD2 matches 8 bases. Germline trimming cut 1 base from V and 0 bases from J; bases unmatched to any gene: 9. CDR1 and CDR2 (germline): SGHVS, FNYEAQ. This CDR3 region has 18 residues. The CDR3 loop is CASSLGITSGSSTDTQYF. The CDR3 nucleotides are TGTGCCAGCAGCTTAGGTATTACCAGCGGGAGTAGCACAGATACGCAGTATTTT.

This chain connects TRBV11-2 to TRBJ2-7, with 16 bases lining up with TRBD2. Germline lookup yields CDR1 SGHAT and CDR2 FQNNGV. The CDR3 runs to 18 residues. V gave up 5 bases and J gave up 2 bases; unmatched junction bases: 9. CDR3 nucleotide sequence: TGTGCCAGCAGCCTAGGGACTAGCGGGAGGGCCGGTACCTACGAGCAGTACTTC. This encodes CASSLGTSGRAGTYEQYF.

The genes are TRBV6-1 and TRBJ2-7; D is unclear. V lost 6 bases and J 1 base, leaving 13 bases between the germline ends. The CDR3 covers 14 residues. Germline V gene data show CDR1 as MNHNS and CDR2 as SASEGT. CDR3 region: CASSPRTESYEQYF. CDR3 in DNA: TGTGCCAGCAGCCCTAGGACGGAGTCCTACGAGCAGTACTTC.

The chain carries TRBV5-4 and TRBJ1-2, with D uncertain. CDR1 is SGHNT and CDR2 is YYREEE in the germline V gene (reference sequence). Trimming took 0 bases from V and 4 from J, leaving 7 bases between them. The length of the CDR3 is 13 residues. The CDR3 DNA sequence: TGTGCCAGCAGCTTGGTTAGGTCCTATGGCTACACCTTC. It is translated as CASSLVRSYGYTF. Full variable domain (rest looked up from reference TRBV5-4 and TRBJ1-2): ETGVTQSPTHLIKTRGQQVTLRCSSQSGHNTVSWYQQALGQGPQFIFQYYREEENGRGNFPPRFSGLQFPNYSSELNVNALELDDSALYLCASSLVRSYGYTFGSGTRLTVV.

V usage is TRBV2 and J usage is TRBJ2-7; possibly TRBD1 for D (5 bases). The CDR3 runs 11 residues. The germline V gene has CDR1 SNHLY and CDR2 FYNNEI. With 8 bases removed from V and 2 bases from J, the gap between germline ends came to 7 bases. The DNA of the CDR3 is TGTGCCAGCGGGGCAGCCTACGAGCAGTACTTC. Amino acid sequence: CASGAAYEQYF. Looking up the rest from reference TRBV2 and TRBJ2-7 gives the full variable domain: EPEVTQTPSHQVTQMGQEVILRCVPISNHLYFYWYRQILGQKVEFLVSFYNNEISEKSEIFDDQFSVERPDGSNFTLKIRSTKLEDSAMYFCASGAAYEQYFGPGTRLTVT.

The V gene is TRBV5-1, the J gene TRBJ1-1, with D possibly being TRBD1 (5 bases). Trimming pared 3 bases from V and 9 bases from J, leaving 15 bases between. Germline CDR1 and CDR2: SGHRS and YFSETQ. The CDR3 runs 13 residues. CDR3 DNA: TGCGCCAGCAGCTCGGCTCAGGGTCCGCAAGCTTTCTTT. Residues: CASSSAQGPQAFF. Full variable domain (missing parts from reference TRBV5-1 and TRBJ1-1): KAGVTQTPRYLIKTRGQQVTLSCSPISGHRSVSWYQQTPGQGLQFLFEYFSETQRNKGNFPGRFSGRQFSNSRSEMNVSTLELGDSALYLCASSSAQGPQAFFGQGTRLTVV.

The rearrangement uses TRBV6-6 and TRBJ2-7, with 13 bases lining up with TRBD2. V dropped 5 bases and J dropped 4; count of bases not matched to a gene: 2. The CDR3 spans 14 residues. Looked up from germline, CDR1 is MNHNY and CDR2 is SVGAGI (reference sequence). CDR3 residues: CASSRLAGGYEQYF. The DNA for the CDR3 is TGTGCCAGCAGTAGACTAGCGGGAGGATACGAGCAGTACTTC.

The rearrangement joins TRBV7-8 to TRBJ2-5; TRBD2 matches 10 bases. CDR3 length equals 15 residues. Germline CDR1 SGHVS, CDR2 FQNEAQ. The junction had 1 base not matched to a gene; V was cut back by 0 bases and J by 3 bases. The CDR3 loop is CASSLAGLAKETQYF. CDR3 nucleotide sequence: TGTGCCAGCAGCTTAGCGGGACTAGCGAAAGAGACCCAGTACTTC.

The CDR3 bases are TGTGCCAGCAGCTTGGCAGGGGGCGGTGAGACCCAGTACTTC. The encoded protein is CASSLAGGGETQYF. The rearrangement links TRBV7-9 to TRBJ2-5; 8 nucleotides align to TRBD1. The V gene's germline CDR1 is SEHNR and CDR2 FQNEAQ (reference sequence). The CDR3 contains 14 residues. Germline trimming cut 3 bases from V and 5 bases from J; bases unmatched to any gene: 5.

The gene calls are TRBV6-5 and TRBJ2-1; 11 bases line up with TRBD2. Unmatched junction bases numbered 6, after V lost 6 bases and J lost 5 bases. From germline, CDR1 is MNHEY and CDR2 SVGAGI. The length of the CDR3 is 15 residues. This CDR3 is CASRMTSGVDNEQFF. The CDR3 DNA is TGTGCCAGCAGGATGACTAGCGGGGTAGACAATGAGCAGTTCTTC.

The chain carries TRBV7-2 and TRBJ1-5; D gene ambiguous. Germline V lookup: CDR1 SGHTA, CDR2 FQGNSA. V was trimmed by 8 bases and J by 2 bases, leaving 19 bases between them. The CDR3 spans 16 residues. The CDR3 sequence: CASAQGGGSGNQPQHF. For the CDR3, the DNA is TGTGCCAGCGCCCAAGGTGGAGGTTCGGGCAATCAGCCCCAGCATTTT.

The DNA of the CDR3 is TGTGCCTGGGGTAGCGGGAAAAGGGTCCACGAGCAGTACTTC. Translated: CAWGSGKRVHEQYF. V is TRBV30 and J is TRBJ2-7; 8 nucleotides align to TRBD2. CDR1 and CDR2 from the germline V gene are GTSNPN and SVGIG (reference sequence). The ends lost 5 bases at V and 5 bases at J; junction bases unmatched: 11. CDR3 length: 14 residues.

The chain is built from TRBV7-2 and TRBJ2-1; 7 nucleotides align to TRBD2. With V trimmed by 3 bases and J by 3 bases, 5 bases remained unmatched. This CDR3 is 15 amino acids long. The germline gives CDR1 SGHTA, CDR2 FQGNSA. CDR3 in amino acids: CASSLAGDFYNEQFF. As DNA, the CDR3 is TGTGCCAGCAGCTTGGCGGGAGATTTCTACAATGAGCAGTTCTTC.